This paragraph covers one T cell receptor beta chain sequence. Which antigen it targets is not known. No per-base quality is available; no much larger clone lies one base away. The record originates from a study of control samples from healthy donors and cancer patients (dated by TCRdb to the early 2020s). Libraries came from the immunoSEQ multiplex PCR assay. TCRdb holds this immuneACCESS table with in-frame rearrangements only. Some clones are missing; in checked studies, unresolved V genes explain under half, and the rest has no known cause. This sample gives about 150,000 clones in total; about 91% of them show up just once. The ten largest clones add up to approximately 3% of the sample. Based on the germline V gene, the CDR1 and CDR2 sequences are SNHLY and FYNNEI. The CDR3 starts with the cysteine, ends with the phenylalanine, and has 12 residues. Just the 36-base CDR3 DNA is kept, in frame starting at base 1. V is cut by 3 bases and J by 3 bases, and the space between the germline ends is 6 bases.

The sample consisted of blood. The receptor's source is a man aged 30 to 39 in good health. The chain links TRBV2 with TRBJ2-7; no D gene is confidently identified. CDR3 protein: CASSDNIYEQYF. The sequenced DNA: TGTGCCAGCAGTGATAACATCTACGAGCAGTACTTC.